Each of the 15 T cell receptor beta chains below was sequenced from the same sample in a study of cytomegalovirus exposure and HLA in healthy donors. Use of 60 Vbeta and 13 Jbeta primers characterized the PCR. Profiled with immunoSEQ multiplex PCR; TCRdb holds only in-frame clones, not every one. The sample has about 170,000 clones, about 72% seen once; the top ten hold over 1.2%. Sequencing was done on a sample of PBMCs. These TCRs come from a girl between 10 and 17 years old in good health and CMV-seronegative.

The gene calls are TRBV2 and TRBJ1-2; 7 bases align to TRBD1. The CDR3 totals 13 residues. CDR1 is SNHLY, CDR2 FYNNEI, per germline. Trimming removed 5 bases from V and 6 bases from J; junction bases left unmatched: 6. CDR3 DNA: TGTGCCAGCAGTCCCGGGACAGCGAATGGCTACACCTTC. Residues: CASSPGTANGYTF.

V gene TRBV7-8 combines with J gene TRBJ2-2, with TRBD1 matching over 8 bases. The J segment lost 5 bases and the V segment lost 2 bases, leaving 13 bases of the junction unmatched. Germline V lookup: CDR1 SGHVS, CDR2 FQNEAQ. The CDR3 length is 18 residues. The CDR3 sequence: CASSLRLAGGAGTGELFF. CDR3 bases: TGTGCCAGCAGCTTACGGCTGGCAGGGGGCGCAGGGACCGGGGAGCTGTTTTTT.

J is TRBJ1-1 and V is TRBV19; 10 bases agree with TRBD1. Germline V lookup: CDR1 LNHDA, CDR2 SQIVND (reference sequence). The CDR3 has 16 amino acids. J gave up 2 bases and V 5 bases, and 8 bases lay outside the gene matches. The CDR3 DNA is TGTGCCAGTAGTTGGACCCGGGACAGGGGTAACACTGAAGCTTTCTTT. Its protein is CASSWTRDRGNTEAFF.

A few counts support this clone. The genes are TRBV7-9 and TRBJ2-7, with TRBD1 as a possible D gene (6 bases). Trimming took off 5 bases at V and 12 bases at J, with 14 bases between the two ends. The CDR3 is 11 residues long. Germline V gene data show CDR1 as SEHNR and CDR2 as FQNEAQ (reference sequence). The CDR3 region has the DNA TGTGCCAGCAGCCGAAAGGGACATCCGTACTTC. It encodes CASSRKGHPYF.

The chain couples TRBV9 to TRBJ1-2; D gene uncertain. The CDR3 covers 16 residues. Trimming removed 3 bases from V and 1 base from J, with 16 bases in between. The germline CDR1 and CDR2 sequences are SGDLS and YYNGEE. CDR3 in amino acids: CASSDPSGLINYGYTF. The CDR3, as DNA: TGTGCCAGCAGCGACCCCTCTGGACTGATTAACTATGGCTACACCTTC.

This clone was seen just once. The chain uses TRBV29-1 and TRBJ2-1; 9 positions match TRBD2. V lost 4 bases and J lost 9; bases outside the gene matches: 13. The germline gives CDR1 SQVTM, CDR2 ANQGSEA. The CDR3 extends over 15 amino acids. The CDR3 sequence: CSVVMAGGPGGEQFF. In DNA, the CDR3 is TGCAGCGTTGTCATGGCGGGGGGGCCAGGAGGTGAGCAGTTCTTC.

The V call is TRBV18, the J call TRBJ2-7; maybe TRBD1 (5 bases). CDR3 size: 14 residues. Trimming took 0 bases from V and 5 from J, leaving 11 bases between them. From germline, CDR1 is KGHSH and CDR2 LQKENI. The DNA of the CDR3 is TGTGCCAGCTCACCACCCCAGGGTCTGCACGAGCAGTACTTC. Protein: CASSPPQGLHEQYF.

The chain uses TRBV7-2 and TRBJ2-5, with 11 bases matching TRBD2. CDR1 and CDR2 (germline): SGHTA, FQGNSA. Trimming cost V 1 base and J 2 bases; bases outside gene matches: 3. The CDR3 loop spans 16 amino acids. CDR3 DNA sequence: TGTGCCAGCAGCTTAGGTAGCGGGGGGGTACAAGAGACCCAGTACTTC. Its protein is CASSLGSGGVQETQYF.

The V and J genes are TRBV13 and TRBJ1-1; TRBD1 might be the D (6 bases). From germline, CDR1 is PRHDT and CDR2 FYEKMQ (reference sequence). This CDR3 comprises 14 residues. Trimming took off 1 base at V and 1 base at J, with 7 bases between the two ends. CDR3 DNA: TGTGCCAGCAGCTTAGTAGGGGGGAACACTGAAGCTTTCTTT. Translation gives CASSLVGGNTEAFF.

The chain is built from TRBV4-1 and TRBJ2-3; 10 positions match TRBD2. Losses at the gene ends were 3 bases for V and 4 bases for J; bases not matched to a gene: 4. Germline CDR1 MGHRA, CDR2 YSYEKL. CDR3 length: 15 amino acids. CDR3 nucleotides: TGCGCCAGCAGCCACCTAGCGGGGGTGGCAGATACGCAGTATTTT. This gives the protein CASSHLAGVADTQYF.

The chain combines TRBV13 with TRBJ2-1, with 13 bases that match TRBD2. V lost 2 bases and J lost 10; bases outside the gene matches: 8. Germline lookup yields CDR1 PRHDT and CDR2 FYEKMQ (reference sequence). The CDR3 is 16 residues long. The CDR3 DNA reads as TGTGCCAGCAGCTTACCTACGGGACTAGCGGGACGCGAGCAGTTCTTC. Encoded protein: CASSLPTGLAGREQFF.

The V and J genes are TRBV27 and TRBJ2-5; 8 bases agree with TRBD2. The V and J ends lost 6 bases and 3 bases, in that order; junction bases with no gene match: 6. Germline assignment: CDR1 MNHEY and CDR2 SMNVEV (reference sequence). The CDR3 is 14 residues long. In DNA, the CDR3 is TGTGCCAGCAGCAATCGGGAGGGGGAAGAGACCCAGTACTTC. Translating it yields CASSNREGEETQYF.

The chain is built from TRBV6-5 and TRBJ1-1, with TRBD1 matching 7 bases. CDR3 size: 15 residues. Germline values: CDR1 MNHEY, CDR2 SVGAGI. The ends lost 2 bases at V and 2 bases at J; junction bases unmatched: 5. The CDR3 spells CASSYPGQINTEAFF. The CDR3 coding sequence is TGTGCCAGCAGTTACCCGGGACAGATAAACACTGAAGCTTTCTTT.

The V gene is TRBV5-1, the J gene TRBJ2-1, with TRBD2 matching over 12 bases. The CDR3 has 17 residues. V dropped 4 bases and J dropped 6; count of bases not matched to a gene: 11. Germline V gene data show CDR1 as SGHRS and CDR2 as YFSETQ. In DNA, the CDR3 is TGCGCCAGCAGCCTCGGACTAGCGGGACCCCCTGGCAATGAGCAGTTCTTC. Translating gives CASSLGLAGPPGNEQFF. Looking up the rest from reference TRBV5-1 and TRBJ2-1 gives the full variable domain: KAGVTQTPRYLIKTRGQQVTLSCSPISGHRSVSWYQQTPGQGLQFLFEYFSETQRNKGNFPGRFSGRQFSNSRSEMNVSTLELGDSALYLCASSLGLAGPPGNEQFFGPGTRLTVL.

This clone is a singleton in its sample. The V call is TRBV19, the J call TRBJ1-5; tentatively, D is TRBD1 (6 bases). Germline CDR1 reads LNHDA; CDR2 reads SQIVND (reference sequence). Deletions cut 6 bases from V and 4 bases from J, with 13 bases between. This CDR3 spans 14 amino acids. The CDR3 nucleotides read TGTGCCAGTAGATTACAGGGTGGTAATCAGCCCCAGCATTTT. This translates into CASRLQGGNQPQHF.